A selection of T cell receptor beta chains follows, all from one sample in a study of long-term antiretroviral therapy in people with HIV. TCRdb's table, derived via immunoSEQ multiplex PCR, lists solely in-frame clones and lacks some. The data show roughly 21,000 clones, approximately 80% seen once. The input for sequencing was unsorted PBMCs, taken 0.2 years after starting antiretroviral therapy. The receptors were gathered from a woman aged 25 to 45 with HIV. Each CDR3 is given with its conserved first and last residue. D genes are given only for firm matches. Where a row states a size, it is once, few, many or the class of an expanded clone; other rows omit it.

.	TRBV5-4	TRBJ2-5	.	CASSRGQQETQYF	TGTGCCAGCAGCAGGGGACAACAAGAGACCCAGTACTTC
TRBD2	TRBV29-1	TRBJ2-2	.	CSAVTSGGFSNTGELFF	TGCAGCGCTGTGACTAGCGGGGGGTTCTCGAACACCGGGGAGCTGTTTTTT
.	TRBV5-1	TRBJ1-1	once	CASSLEGGAEAFF	TGCGCCAGCAGCTTGGAAGGGGGGGCTGAAGCTTTCTTT
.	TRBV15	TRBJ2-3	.	CATSSYLASTDTQYF	TGTGCCACCAGCAGCTACCTTGCTAGCACAGATACGCAGTATTTT
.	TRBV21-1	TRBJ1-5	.	CASSKLRLSRLSNQPQHF	TGTGCCAGCAGCAAACTGAGACTATCTAGGTTGAGCAATCAGCCCCAGCATTTT
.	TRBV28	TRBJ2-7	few	CASSRRGYEQYF	TGTGCCAGCAGTCGCAGGGGATACGAGCAGTACTTC
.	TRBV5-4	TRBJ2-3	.	CASSLASPSADTQYF	TGTGCCAGCAGCTTGGCTAGTCCCTCCGCGGATACGCAGTATTTT
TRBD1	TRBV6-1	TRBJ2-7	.	CASSEPGQGTNEQYF	TGTGCCAGCAGTGAACCGGGACAGGGAACCAACGAGCAGTACTTC
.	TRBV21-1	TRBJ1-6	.	CASIRVWSRGLNSPLHF	TGTGCCAGCATTAGGGTCTGGAGCAGGGGGCTTAATTCACCCCTCCACTTT
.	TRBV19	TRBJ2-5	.	CASSIQETQYF	TGTGCCAGTAGTATCCAAGAGACCCAGTACTTC
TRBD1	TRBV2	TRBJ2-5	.	CASSEDRAQETQYF	TGTGCCAGCAGTGAGGACAGGGCCCAAGAGACCCAGTACTTC
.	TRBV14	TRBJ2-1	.	CASSQGPGVEQFF	TGTGCCAGCAGCCAAGGCCCAGGGGTAGAGCAGTTCTTC
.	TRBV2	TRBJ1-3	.	CASSEEVLSGNTIYF	TGTGCCAGCAGTGAAGAGGTACTCTCTGGAAACACCATATATTTT
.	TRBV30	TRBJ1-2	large	CAWSVWQGGTGYTF	TGTGCCTGGAGTGTATGGCAGGGAGGAACTGGCTACACCTTC
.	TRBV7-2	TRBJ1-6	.	CASSSRDFYNSPLHF	TGTGCCAGCAGCTCCCGGGACTTCTATAATTCACCCCTCCACTTT
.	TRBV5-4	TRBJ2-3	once	CASSRGTSEGTQYF	TGTGCCAGCAGCCGGGGTACGAGCGAGGGTACGCAGTATTTT
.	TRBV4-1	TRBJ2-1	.	CASSQEQQIVSYNEQFF	TGCGCCAGCAGCCAAGAGCAACAGATAGTCTCCTACAATGAGCAGTTCTTC
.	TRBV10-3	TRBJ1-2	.	CAAGQNLVDGYTF	TGTGCCGCGGGACAAAATCTAGTCGATGGCTACACCTTC
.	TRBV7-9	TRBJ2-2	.	CASSRDRGRHTGELFF	TGTGCCAGCAGCCGTGATCGGGGACGCCACACCGGGGAGCTGTTTTTT
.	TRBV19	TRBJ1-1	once	CASSARATEAFF	TGTGCCAGTAGTGCCAGGGCCACTGAAGCTTTCTTT
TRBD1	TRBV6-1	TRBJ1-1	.	CASRSRDSTNAEAFF	TGTGCCAGCAGGTCTCGGGACAGTACTAACGCTGAAGCTTTCTTT
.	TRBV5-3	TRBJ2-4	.	CARRITGAKNIQYF	TGTGCCAGAAGGATTACAGGGGCCAAAAACATTCAGTACTTC
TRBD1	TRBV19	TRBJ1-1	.	CASSIPIGTEGEAFF	TGTGCCAGTAGTATACCCATCGGGACAGAGGGCGAAGCTTTCTTT
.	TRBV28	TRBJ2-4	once	CASSSGRGLAKNIQYF	TGTGCCAGCAGTTCGGGCAGGGGCTTAGCCAAAAACATTCAGTACTTC
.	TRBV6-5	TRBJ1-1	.	CASIPGGRTEAFF	TGTGCCAGCATCCCCGGGGGGCGAACTGAAGCTTTCTTT
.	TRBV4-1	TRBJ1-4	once	CASSQTPGVEEKLFF	TGCGCCAGCAGCCAAACCCCGGGGGTCGAAGAAAAACTGTTTTTT
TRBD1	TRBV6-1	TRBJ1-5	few	CASSERVDRADQPQHF	TGTGCCAGCAGTGAAAGGGTAGACAGGGCAGATCAGCCCCAGCATTTT
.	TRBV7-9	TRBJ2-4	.	CASAGEVLGKNIQYF	TGTGCCAGCGCAGGGGAGGTTTTAGGCAAAAACATTCAGTACTTC
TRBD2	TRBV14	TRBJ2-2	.	CASSQQAGGAGELFF	TGTGCCAGCAGCCAACAAGCGGGGGGGGCCGGGGAGCTGTTTTTT
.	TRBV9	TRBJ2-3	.	CASSVDPHAADTQYF	TGTGCCAGCAGCGTTGATCCCCACGCCGCAGATACGCAGTATTTT
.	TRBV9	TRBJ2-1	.	CASSVGYNEQFF	TGTGCCAGCAGCGTAGGCTACAATGAGCAGTTCTTC
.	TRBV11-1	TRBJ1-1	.	CASRVQSNTEAFF	TGTGCCAGCAGAGTACAGTCGAACACTGAAGCTTTCTTT
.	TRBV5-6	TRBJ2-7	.	CASNPPDRLNEQYF	TGTGCCAGCAATCCCCCGGACAGACTTAACGAGCAGTACTTC
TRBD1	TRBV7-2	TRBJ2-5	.	CASSLRGRMTGVQETQYF	TGTGCCAGCAGCTTAAGGGGCCGGATGACAGGGGTCCAAGAGACCCAGTACTTC
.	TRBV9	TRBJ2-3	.	CASSVLSTDTQYF	TGTGCCAGCAGCGTACTCAGCACAGATACGCAGTATTTT
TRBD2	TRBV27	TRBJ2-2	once	CASSLTSGGYLYTGELFF	TGTGCCAGCAGTTTAACTAGCGGGGGATACCTTTACACCGGGGAGCTGTTTTTT
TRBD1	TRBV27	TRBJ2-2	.	CASSLERGQGAGELFF	TGTGCCAGCAGTTTAGAAAGGGGGCAAGGAGCCGGGGAGCTGTTTTTT
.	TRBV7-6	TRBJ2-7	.	CASSLSVDTSYEQYF	TGTGCCAGCAGCTTATCGGTGGATACTTCCTACGAGCAGTACTTC
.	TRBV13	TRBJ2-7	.	CASSLRVGAGRYEQYF	TGTGCCAGCAGCTTAAGGGTAGGGGCAGGGAGGTACGAGCAGTACTTC
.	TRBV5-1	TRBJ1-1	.	CASSFQKNTEAFF	TGCGCCAGCAGCTTCCAAAAGAACACTGAAGCTTTCTTT
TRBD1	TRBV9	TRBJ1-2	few	CASSVMTGDLDGYTF	TGTGCCAGCAGCGTGATGACAGGGGATCTTGATGGCTACACCTTC
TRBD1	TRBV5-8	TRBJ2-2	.	CASRWGQGRSTGELFF	TGTGCCAGCAGATGGGGACAGGGGCGATCCACCGGGGAGCTGTTTTTT
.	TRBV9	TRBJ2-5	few	CASSVGQAYETQYF	TGTGCCAGCAGCGTAGGGCAGGCTTATGAGACCCAGTACTTC
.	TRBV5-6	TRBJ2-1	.	CASSLGQDGYEQFF	TGTGCCAGCAGCTTGGGACAGGACGGCTATGAGCAGTTCTTC
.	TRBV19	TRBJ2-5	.	CASSIALGTTQETQYF	TGTGCCAGTAGTATAGCCCTCGGGACAACCCAAGAGACCCAGTACTTC
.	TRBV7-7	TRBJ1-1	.	CASSLSLYTEAFF	TGTGCCAGCAGCTTAAGCCTTTACACTGAAGCTTTCTTT
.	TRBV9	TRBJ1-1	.	CASSVVGFGEAFF	TGTGCCAGCAGCGTGGTGGGTTTTGGTGAAGCTTTCTTT
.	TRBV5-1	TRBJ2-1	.	CASSLIMQGWFF	TGCGCCAGCAGCTTGATTATGCAGGGTTGGTTCTTC
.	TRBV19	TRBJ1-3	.	CASRSLSGNTIYF	TGTGCCAGTAGATCACTCTCTGGAAACACCATATATTTT
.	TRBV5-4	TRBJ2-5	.	CASSFGQHQETQYF	TGTGCCAGCAGCTTCGGACAGCACCAAGAGACCCAGTACTTC
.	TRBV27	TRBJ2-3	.	CASSGDIYRKDTQYF	TGTGCCAGCAGCGGGGACATCTACCGAAAGGATACGCAGTATTTT
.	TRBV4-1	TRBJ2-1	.	CASSQEKLPFSEQFF	TGCGCCAGCAGCCAAGAAAAGCTTCCCTTCTCTGAGCAGTTCTTC
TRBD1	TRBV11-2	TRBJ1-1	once	CASSSGTGLNTEAFF	TGTGCCAGCAGCTCGGGGACAGGCTTGAACACTGAAGCTTTCTTT
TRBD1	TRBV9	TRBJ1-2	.	CASSASQGFHGYTF	TGTGCCAGCAGCGCCTCACAGGGGTTTCATGGCTACACCTTC
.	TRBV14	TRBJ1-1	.	CASSQMEGGYTEAFF	TGTGCCAGCAGCCAAATGGAAGGAGGATATACTGAAGCTTTCTTT
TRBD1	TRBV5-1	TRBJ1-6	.	CASSLRPRDRDNSPLHF	TGCGCCAGCAGCCTAAGACCCCGGGACAGAGATAATTCACCCCTCCACTTT
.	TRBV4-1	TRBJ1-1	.	CASSQERGVTEAFF	TGCGCCAGCAGCCAGGAAAGAGGGGTTACTGAAGCTTTCTTT
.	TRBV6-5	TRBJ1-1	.	CASSYSINTEAFF	TGTGCCAGCAGTTACTCGATAAACACTGAAGCTTTCTTT
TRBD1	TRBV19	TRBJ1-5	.	CASMGTGFLYSNQPQHF	TGTGCCAGTATGGGGACAGGGTTCCTATATAGCAATCAGCCCCAGCATTTT